The sequence of this T cell receptor (beta chain) was determined in a study of neurological immune-mediated disorders. Study outcomes and limitations: A possible signature appeared as one related-CDR3 cluster, in which phylogenetic grouping placed the repertoires of 18 of 34 multiple sclerosis patients.

Many counts were recorded for this clonotype. Its matching antigen is unknown. TCRdb re-called the 5' RACE reads through MiXCR, storing one row per CDR3 protein. The profile covers some 38,000 distinct CDR3 sequences, with around 4% appearing a single time and more than 2% taken by the ten largest. The starting material, 2 million PBMCs stored at -80 C, gave rise to the unsorted libraries. The sequence was obtained from a man between 25 and 39 years old with multiple sclerosis. Sample: PBMCs.

The CDR3, as DNA: TGCAGTGCCAGGGAGACTAGCGGTTCGGGGGAGCAGTTCTTC. Protein product: CSARETSGSGEQFF. J is TRBJ2-1 and V is TRBV20-1; 9 positions agree with TRBD2. CDR1 and CDR2 (germline): DFQATT, SNEGSKA (reference sequence). This CDR3 spans 14 amino acids. The V gene end was trimmed by 6 bases and the J gene end by 10 bases; junction bases not matched to a gene: 13.